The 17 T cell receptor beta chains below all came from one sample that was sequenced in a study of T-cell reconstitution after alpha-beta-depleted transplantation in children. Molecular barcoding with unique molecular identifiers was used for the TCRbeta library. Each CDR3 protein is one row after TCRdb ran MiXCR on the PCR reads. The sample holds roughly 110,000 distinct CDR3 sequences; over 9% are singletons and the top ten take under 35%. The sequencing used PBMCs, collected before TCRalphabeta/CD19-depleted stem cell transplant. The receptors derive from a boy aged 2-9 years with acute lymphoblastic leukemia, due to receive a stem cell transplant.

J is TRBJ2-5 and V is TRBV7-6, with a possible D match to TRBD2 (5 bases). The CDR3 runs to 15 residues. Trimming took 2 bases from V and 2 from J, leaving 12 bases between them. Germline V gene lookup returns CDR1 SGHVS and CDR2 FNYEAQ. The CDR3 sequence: CASSLRPGLQETQYF. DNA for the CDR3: TGTGCCAGCAGCTTAAGGCCTGGACTGCAAGAGACCCAGTACTTC.

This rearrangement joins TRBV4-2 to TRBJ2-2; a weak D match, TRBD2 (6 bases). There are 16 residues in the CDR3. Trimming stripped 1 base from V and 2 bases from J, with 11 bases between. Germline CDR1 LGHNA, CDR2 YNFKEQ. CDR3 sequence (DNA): TGTGCCAGCAGCCAAGGGGACGGGAGAAACACCGGGGAGCTGTTTTTT. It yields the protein CASSQGDGRNTGELFF.

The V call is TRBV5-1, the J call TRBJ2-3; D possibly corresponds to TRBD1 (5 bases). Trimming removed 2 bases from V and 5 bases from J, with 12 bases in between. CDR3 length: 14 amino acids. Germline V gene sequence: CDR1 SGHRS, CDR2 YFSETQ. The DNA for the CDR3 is TGCGCCAGCAGCTTAGCAGGGTCAGGAGATACGCAGTATTTT. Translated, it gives CASSLAGSGDTQYF. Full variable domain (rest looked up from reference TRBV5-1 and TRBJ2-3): KAGVTQTPRYLIKTRGQQVTLSCSPISGHRSVSWYQQTPGQGLQFLFEYFSETQRNKGNFPGRFSGRQFSNSRSEMNVSTLELGDSALYLCASSLAGSGDTQYFGPGTRLTVL.

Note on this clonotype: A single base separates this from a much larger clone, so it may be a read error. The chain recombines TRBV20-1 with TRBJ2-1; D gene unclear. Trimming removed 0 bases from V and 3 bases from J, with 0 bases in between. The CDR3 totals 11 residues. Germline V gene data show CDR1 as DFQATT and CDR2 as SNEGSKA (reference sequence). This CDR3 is CSARDYNEQFF. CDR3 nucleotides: TGCAGTGCTAGAGACTACAATGAGCAGTTCTTC.

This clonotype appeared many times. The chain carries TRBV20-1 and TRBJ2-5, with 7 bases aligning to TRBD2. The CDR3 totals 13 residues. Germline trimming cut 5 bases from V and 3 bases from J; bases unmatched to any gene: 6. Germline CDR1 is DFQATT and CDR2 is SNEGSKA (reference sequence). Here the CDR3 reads CSAGGGAEETQYF. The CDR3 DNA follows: TGCAGTGCTGGGGGAGGGGCAGAAGAGACCCAGTACTTC.

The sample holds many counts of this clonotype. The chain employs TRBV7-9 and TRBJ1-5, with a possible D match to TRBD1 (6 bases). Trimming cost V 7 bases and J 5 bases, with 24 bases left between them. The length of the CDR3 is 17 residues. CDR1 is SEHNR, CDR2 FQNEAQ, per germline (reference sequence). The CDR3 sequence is CASTLAAGALDDQPQHF. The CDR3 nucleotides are TGTGCCAGCACTCTAGCAGCGGGGGCGTTAGATGATCAGCCCCAGCATTTT. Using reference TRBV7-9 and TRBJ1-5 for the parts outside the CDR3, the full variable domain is DTGVSQNPRHKITKRGQNVTFRCDPISEHNRLYWYRQTLGQGPEFLTYFQNEAQLEKSRLLSDRFSAERPKGSFSTLEIQRTEQGDSAMYLCASTLAAGALDDQPQHFGDGTRLSIL.

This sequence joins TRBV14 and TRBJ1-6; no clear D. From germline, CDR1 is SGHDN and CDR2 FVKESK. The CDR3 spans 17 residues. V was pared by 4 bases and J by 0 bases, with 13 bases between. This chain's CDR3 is CASSLVRMGSYNSPLHF. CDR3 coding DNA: TGTGCCAGCAGCCTAGTGAGGATGGGCTCCTATAATTCACCCCTCCACTTT.

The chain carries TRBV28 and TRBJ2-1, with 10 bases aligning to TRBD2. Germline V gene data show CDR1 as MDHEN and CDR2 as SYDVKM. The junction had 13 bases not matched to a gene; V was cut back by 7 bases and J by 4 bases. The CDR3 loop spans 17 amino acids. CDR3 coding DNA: TGTGCCAGCAAGGGGCTAGCGGGAGATACCAGATACAATGAGCAGTTCTTC. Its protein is CASKGLAGDTRYNEQFF.

The CDR3 reads CASSLSRAAQETQYF. CDR3 coding DNA: TGCGCCAGCAGCTTATCCAGGGCGGCCCAAGAGACCCAGTACTTC. The rearrangement joins TRBV5-1 to TRBJ2-5; weak D call: TRBD1 (5 bases). The germline gives CDR1 SGHRS, CDR2 YFSETQ. The ends were cut back, 2 bases at V and 1 base at J, with 12 bases in the middle. The CDR3 spans 15 residues. The variable domain in full, completed from reference TRBV5-1 and TRBJ2-5, reads KAGVTQTPRYLIKTRGQQVTLSCSPISGHRSVSWYQQTPGQGLQFLFEYFSETQRNKGNFPGRFSGRQFSNSRSEMNVSTLELGDSALYLCASSLSRAAQETQYFGPGTRLLVL.

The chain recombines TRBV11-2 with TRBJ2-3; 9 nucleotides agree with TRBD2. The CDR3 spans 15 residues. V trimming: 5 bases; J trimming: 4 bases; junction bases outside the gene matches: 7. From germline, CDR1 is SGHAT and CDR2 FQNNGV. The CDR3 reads CASSGGLAGPDTQYF. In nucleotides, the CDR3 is TGTGCCAGCAGCGGTGGTCTAGCGGGACCAGATACGCAGTATTTT.

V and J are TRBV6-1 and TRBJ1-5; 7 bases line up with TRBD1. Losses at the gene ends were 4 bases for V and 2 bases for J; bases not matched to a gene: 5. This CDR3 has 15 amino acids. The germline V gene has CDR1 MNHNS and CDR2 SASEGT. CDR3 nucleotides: TGTGCCAGCAGTGCACAGGGGTTAGGCAATCAGCCCCAGCATTTT. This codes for CASSAQGLGNQPQHF.

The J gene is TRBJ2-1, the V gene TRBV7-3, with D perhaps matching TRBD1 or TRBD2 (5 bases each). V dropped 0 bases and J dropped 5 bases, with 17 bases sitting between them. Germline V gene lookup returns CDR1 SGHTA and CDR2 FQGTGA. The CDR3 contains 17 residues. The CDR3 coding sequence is TGTGCCAGCAGCTTAACGGGGGAATGGACAAAACACAATGAGCAGTTCTTC. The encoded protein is CASSLTGEWTKHNEQFF.

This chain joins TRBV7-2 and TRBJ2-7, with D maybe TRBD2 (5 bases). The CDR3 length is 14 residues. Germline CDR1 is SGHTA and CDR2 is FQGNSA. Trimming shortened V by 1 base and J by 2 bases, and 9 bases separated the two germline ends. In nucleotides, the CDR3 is TGTGCCAGCAGCTTAGAGGTCGGGGCCTACGAGCAGTACTTC. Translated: CASSLEVGAYEQYF.

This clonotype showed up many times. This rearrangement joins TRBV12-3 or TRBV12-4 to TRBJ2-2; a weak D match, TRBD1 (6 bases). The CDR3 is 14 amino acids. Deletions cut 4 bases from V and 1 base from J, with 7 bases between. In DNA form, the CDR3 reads TGTGCCAGCAGTTCACAGGGGAACACCGGGGAGCTGTTTTTT. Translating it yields CASSSQGNTGELFF.

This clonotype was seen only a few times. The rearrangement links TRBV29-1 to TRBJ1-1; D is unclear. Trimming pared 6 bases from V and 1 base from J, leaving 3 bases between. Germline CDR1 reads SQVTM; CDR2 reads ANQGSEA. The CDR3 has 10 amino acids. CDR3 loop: CSVGNTEAFF. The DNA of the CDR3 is TGCAGCGTGGGGAACACTGAAGCTTTCTTT.

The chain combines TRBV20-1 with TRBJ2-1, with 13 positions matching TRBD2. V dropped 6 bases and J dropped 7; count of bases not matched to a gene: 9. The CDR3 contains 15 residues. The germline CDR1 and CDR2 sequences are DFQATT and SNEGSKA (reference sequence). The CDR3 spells CSAPRTSGSKNEQFF. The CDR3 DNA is TGCAGTGCCCCCCGGACTAGCGGGAGTAAGAATGAGCAGTTCTTC.

The CDR3 nucleotides are TGTGCCAGCAGCCGGGCCGGGACTTACACCGGGGAGCTGTTTTTT. Its translation is CASSRAGTYTGELFF. The chain recombines TRBV3-1 with TRBJ2-2; the D gene is possibly TRBD2 (6 bases). Looked up from germline, CDR1 is LGHDT and CDR2 is YNNKEL (reference sequence). The V end lost 4 bases, the J end lost 3 bases, and 12 bases lay between the germline ends. The CDR3 sequence is 15 residues long.